The present TCR beta chain was sequenced within a study of blood T cell repertoires in COVID-19. Across the whole study: T cells, B-cell-depleted T cells, or PBMCs provided the cDNA or gDNA that served as material.

Trimming removed 1 base at V and 5 bases at J, with 6 bases between. This CDR3 is 13 amino acids long. The germline V gene has CDR1 SGHKS and CDR2 YYEKEE (reference sequence). The data were produced by immunoSEQ multiplex PCR, yet TCRdb's version contains in-frame clones alone and is incomplete. The sample carries about 330,000 clones, under 95% recorded once. The sample consisted of PBMCs or T cells enriched from blood (not recorded which). This TCR was recovered from a woman aged 30 to 39 who had recovered from COVID-19. The chain has TRBV5-5 and TRBJ2-2; D unresolved. CDR3 nucleotide sequence: TGTGCCAGCAGCTTGCTAGGTACCGGGGAGCTGTTTTTT. It specifies CASSLLGTGELFF.